Below, 3 T cell receptor beta chains from the same sample are listed, as sequenced in a study of blood T cell repertoires in COVID-19. Sequencing was performed with immunoSEQ multiplex PCR; in TCRdb, only in-frame clones are kept and a portion is missing. The sample gives over 45,000 clones, roughly 90% of which show up once; about 5.1% is in the top ten. Sequenced sample: peripheral blood. The receptors were sampled from an elderly man in a cohort sampled during active COVID-19.

This clone was picked up a small number of times. The rearrangement joins TRBV10-3 to TRBJ1-1, with 8 bases fitting TRBD1. The CDR3 is 16 amino acids. Germline values: CDR1 ENHRY, CDR2 SYGVKD. With 6 bases clipped from V and 1 base from J, the junction kept 10 bases outside the gene matches. CDR3 amino acids: CAIRSASGTGNTEAFF. The CDR3 bases are TGTGCCATCAGGTCAGCCTCCGGGACAGGGAACACTGAAGCTTTCTTT.

CDR3 nucleotides: TGTGCCAGCAGTTTATTAGGGACAGGGCACACCGGGGAGCTGTTTTTT. Amino acid sequence: CASSLLGTGHTGELFF. The chain uses TRBV27 and TRBJ2-2, with 9 bases that match TRBD1. The CDR3 contains 16 residues. The germline CDR1 and CDR2 sequences are MNHEY and SMNVEV (reference sequence). V lost 1 base to trimming and J lost 3 bases; unmatched junction nucleotides: 3.

Details on this clone: The sample has other DNA sequences that encode this CDR3 too. The V gene is TRBV29-1, the J gene TRBJ2-5; TRBD1 aligns across 8 bases. The CDR3 has 14 amino acids. The V and J ends lost 6 bases and 2 bases, in that order; junction bases with no gene match: 8. Per the germline V gene, CDR1 is SQVTM and CDR2 is ANQGSEA. In DNA form, the CDR3 reads TGCAGCGTAAGGCAGGGGGCGCTGCAAGAGACCCAGTACTTC. Its translation is CSVRQGALQETQYF.